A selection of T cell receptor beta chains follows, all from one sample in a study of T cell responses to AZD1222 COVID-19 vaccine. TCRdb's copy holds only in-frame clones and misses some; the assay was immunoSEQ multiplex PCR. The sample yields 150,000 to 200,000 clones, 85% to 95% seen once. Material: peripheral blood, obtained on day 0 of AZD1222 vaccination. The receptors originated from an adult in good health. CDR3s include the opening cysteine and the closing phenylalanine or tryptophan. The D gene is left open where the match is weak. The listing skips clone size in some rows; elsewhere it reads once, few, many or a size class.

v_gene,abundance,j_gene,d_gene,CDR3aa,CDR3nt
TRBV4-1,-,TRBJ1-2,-,CASSQAVSGGYTF,TGCGCCAGCAGCCAAGCCGTCTCCGGGGGCTACACCTTC
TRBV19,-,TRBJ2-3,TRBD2,CASSPSGRDADTQYF,TGTGCCAGTAGTCCGAGCGGGAGGGATGCAGATACGCAGTATTTT
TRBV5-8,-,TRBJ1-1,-,CASSLMEAFF,TGTGCCAGCAGCTTGATGGAAGCTTTCTTT
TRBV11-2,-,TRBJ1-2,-,CASRRPGRNYGYTF,TGTGCCAGCAGAAGGCCGGGCCGTAACTATGGCTACACCTTC
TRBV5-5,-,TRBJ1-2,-,CASSPGQLYGYTF,TGTGCCAGCAGCCCCGGACAGCTCTATGGCTACACCTTC
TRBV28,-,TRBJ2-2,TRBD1,CAIRQGGSGELFF,TGTGCGATCCGACAGGGGGGATCCGGGGAGCTGTTTTTT
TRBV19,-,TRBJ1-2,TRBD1,CASSLPGQAFNYGYTF,TGTGCCAGTAGCCTTCCGGGACAGGCGTTCAACTATGGCTACACCTTC
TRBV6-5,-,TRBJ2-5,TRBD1,CASSYTWTGKETQYF,TGTGCCAGCAGTTACACCTGGACAGGGAAAGAGACCCAGTACTTC
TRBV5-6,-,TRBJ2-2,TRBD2,CASSLGASGIFTGELFF,TGTGCCAGCAGCTTGGGGGCTAGCGGGATCTTCACCGGGGAGCTGTTTTTT
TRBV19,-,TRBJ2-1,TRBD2,CASSRGFIAGRNEQFF,TGTGCCAGTAGTAGGGGCTTCATAGCGGGAAGGAATGAGCAGTTCTTC
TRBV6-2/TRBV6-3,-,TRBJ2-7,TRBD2,CASSYLSGRASYEQYF,TGTGCCAGCAGTTACCTGAGCGGGAGGGCTTCCTACGAGCAGTACTTC
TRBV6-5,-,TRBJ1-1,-,CASSSPTEEAFF,TGTGCCAGCAGTTCCCCTACTGAAGAAGCTTTCTTT
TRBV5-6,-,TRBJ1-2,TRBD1,CASSSSGGGNRGQDGYTF,TGTGCCAGCAGCTCTTCAGGCGGTGGAAACAGGGGGCAGGATGGCTACACCTTC
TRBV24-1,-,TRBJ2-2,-,CATSAPRDTGELFF,TGTGCCACCAGTGCTCCGCGCGACACCGGGGAGCTGTTTTTT
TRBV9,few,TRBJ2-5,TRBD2,CASSVGGGVETQYF,TGTGCCAGCAGCGTAGGGGGAGGGGTAGAGACCCAGTACTTC
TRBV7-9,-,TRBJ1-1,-,CASSLPGAVNTEAFF,TGTGCCAGCAGCTTACCAGGGGCCGTTAACACTGAAGCTTTCTTT
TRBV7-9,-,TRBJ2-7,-,CASSLRATSYEQYF,TGTGCCAGCAGCTTAAGGGCGACTTCCTACGAGCAGTACTTC
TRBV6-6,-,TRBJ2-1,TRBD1,CASSSGQNFYNEQFF,TGTGCCAGCAGCTCGGGACAGAACTTCTACAATGAGCAGTTCTTC
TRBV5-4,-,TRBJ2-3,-,CASSRRQTYTDTQYF,TGTGCCAGCAGCCGGAGGCAGACCTACACAGATACGCAGTATTTT
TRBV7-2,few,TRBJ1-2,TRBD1,CASSRQGAWGYTF,TGTGCCAGCAGCCGACAGGGGGCTTGGGGCTACACCTTC
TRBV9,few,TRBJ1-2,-,CASSVGREGGGYGYTF,TGTGCCAGCAGCGTCGGTCGGGAGGGGGGAGGCTATGGCTACACCTTC
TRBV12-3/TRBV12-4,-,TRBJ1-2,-,CASSLQGNYGYTF,TGTGCCAGCAGCCTACAGGGAAACTATGGCTACACCTTC